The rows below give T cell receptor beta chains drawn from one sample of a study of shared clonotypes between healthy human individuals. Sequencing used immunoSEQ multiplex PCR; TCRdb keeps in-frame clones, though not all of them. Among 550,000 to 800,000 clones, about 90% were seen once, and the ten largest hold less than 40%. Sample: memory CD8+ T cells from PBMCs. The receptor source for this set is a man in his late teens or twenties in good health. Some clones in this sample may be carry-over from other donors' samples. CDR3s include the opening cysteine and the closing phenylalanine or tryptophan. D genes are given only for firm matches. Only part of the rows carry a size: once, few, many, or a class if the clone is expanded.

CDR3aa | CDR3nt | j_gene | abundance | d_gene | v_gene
CASSRGRGAEQYF | TGTGCCAGCAGTCGGGGGCGCGGGGCGGAGCAGTACTTC | TRBJ2-5 | . | . | TRBV27
CASSLYPAGAISGANVLTF | TGTGCCAGCAGCTTATACCCCGCAGGGGCCATCTCTGGGGCCAACGTCCTGACTTTC | TRBJ2-6 | . | . | TRBV7-2
CASSVGAPPDTQYF | TGTGCCAGCAGTGTAGGAGCCCCCCCAGATACGCAGTATTTT | TRBJ2-3 | . | . | TRBV2
CASRRQVPDTEAFF | TGTGCCAGCAGACGACAGGTTCCGGACACTGAAGCTTTCTTT | TRBJ1-1 | . | . | TRBV6-5
CASSEALEGRWYNEQFF | TGTGCCAGCAGTGAAGCGCTTGAAGGCCGTTGGTACAATGAGCAGTTCTTC | TRBJ2-1 | . | . | TRBV6-1
CASRGLEFSTGELFF | TGTGCCAGTAGAGGGCTGGAGTTCTCAACCGGGGAGCTGTTTTTT | TRBJ2-2 | once | . | TRBV19
CASSWGQGAEQPQHF | TGTGCCAGTAGTTGGGGACAGGGGGCGGAACAGCCCCAGCATTTT | TRBJ1-5 | . | TRBD1 | TRBV19
CASSPPEGSYEQYF | TGTGCCAGCAGTCCCCCCGAGGGGAGCTACGAGCAGTACTTC | TRBJ2-7 | . | . | TRBV28
CASLRQGSYEQYF | TGTGCCAGCCTGAGGCAGGGTAGCTACGAGCAGTACTTC | TRBJ2-7 | . | . | TRBV27
CASSPLGRQGEGYTF | TGTGCCAGCAGCCCCCTGGGTCGACAGGGGGAAGGCTACACCTTC | TRBJ1-2 | . | TRBD1 | TRBV7-8
CASSAGSRETQYF | TGTGCCAGCAGCGCCGGATCTAGGGAGACCCAGTACTTC | TRBJ2-5 | . | . | TRBV7-9